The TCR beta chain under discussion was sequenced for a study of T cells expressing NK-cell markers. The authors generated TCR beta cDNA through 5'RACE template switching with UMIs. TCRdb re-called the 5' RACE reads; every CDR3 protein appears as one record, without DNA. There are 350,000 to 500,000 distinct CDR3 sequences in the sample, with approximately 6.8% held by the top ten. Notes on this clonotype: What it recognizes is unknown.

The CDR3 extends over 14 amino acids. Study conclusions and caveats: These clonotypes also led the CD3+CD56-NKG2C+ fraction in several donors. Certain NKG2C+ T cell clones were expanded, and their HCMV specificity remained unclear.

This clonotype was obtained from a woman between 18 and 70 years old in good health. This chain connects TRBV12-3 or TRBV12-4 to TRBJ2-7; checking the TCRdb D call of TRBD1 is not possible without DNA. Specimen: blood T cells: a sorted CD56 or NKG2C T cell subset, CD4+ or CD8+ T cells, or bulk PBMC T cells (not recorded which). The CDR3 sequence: CASSLARTPYEQYF.